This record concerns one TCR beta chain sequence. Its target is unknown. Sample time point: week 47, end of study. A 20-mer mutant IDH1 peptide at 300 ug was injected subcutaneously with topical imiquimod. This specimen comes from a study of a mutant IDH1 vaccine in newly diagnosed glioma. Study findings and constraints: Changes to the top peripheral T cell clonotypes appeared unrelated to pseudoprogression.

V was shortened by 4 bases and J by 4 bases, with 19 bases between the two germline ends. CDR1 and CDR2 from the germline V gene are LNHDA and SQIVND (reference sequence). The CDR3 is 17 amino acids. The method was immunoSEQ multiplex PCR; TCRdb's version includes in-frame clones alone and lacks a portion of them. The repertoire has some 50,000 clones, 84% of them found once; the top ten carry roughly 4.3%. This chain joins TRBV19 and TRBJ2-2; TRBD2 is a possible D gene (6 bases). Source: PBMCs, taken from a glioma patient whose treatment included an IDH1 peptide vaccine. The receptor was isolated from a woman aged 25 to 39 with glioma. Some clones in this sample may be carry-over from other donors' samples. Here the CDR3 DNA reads TGTGCCAGTAGTAATTCGGGGCGGGGAGAGTTCACCGGGGAGCTGTTTTTT. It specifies CASSNSGRGEFTGELFF. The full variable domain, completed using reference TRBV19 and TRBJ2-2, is DGGITQSPKYLFRKEGQNVTLSCEQNLNHDAMYWYRQDPGQGLRLIYYSQIVNDFQKGDIAEGYSVSREKKESFPLTVTSAQKNPTAFYLCASSNSGRGEFTGELFFGEGSRLTVL.